Each of the 5 T cell receptor beta chains below was sequenced from the same sample in a study of identical twins. Each CDR3 protein gets one entry after TCRdb re-called the 5' RACE reads with MiXCR. The sample yields roughly 770,000 distinct CDR3 sequences, about 18% seen once. These data were also reused for a study on T cells expressing NK-cell markers.

Sequencing input: PBMCs. The receptors were gathered from a woman between 18 and 29 years old in good health.

The sample holds a few counts of this clonotype. The rearrangement links TRBV6-5 to TRBJ1-1; D is ambiguous. V was cut by 2 bases and J by 4 bases, with 8 bases left in between. The CDR3 runs to 13 residues. Germline-derived CDR1 and CDR2 are MNHEY and SVGAGI. The CDR3 is CASSYPGFTEAFF. The CDR3 region has the DNA TGTGCCAGCAGTTACCCCGGGTTCACTGAAGCTTTCTTT.

The chain has TRBV30 and TRBJ2-2; the D gene is possibly TRBD1 (5 bases). Germline V lookup: CDR1 GTSNPN, CDR2 SVGIG (reference sequence). The CDR3 covers 13 residues. V lost 4 bases and J 5 bases, leaving 11 bases between the germline ends. The CDR3 bases are TGTGCCTGGAAGTCAGGGTGGACCGGGGAGCTGTTTTTT. Protein: CAWKSGWTGELFF.

This clonotype was seen only a few times. The chain links TRBV11-3 to TRBJ2-7, with 7 bases lining up with TRBD2. Germline CDR1 SGHNT, CDR2 YENEEA. This CDR3 has 15 amino acids. With V trimmed by 0 bases and J by 6 bases, 8 bases remained unmatched. CDR3 DNA sequence: TGTGCCAGCAGCTTAGATCGGATAGCGGGTCCCGAGCAGTACTTC. It specifies CASSLDRIAGPEQYF. The entire variable domain, with the rest obtained from reference TRBV11-3 and TRBJ2-7, is as follows: EAGVVQSPRYKIIEKKQPVAFWCNPISGHNTLYWYLQNLGQGPELLIRYENEEAVDDSQLPKDRFSAERLKGVDSTLKIQPAELGDSAVYLCASSLDRIAGPEQYFGPGTRLTVT.

In this sample, this clonotype turned up a few times. V gene TRBV20-1 combines with J gene TRBJ2-5; a weak D match, TRBD1 (6 bases). This CDR3 region has 13 residues. Germline CDR1 and CDR2: DFQATT and SNEGSKA (reference sequence). Between the trimmed V and J ends, which lost 5 bases and 5 bases, there was a span of 15 bases. CDR3 in amino acids: CSAAFPGAETQYF. CDR3 nucleotides: TGCAGTGCTGCTTTTCCAGGGGCGGAGACCCAGTACTTC.

This clonotype has more than one count but fewer than ten. The chain uses TRBV20-1 and TRBJ2-5; D is perhaps TRBD1 (6 bases). V lost 6 bases, J lost 7 bases, and 18 bases lay in between. Germline-derived CDR1 and CDR2 are DFQATT and SNEGSKA (reference sequence). The CDR3 is 13 amino acids. In nucleotides, the CDR3 is TGCAGTGCCGAAGGGGGAGTGCCCGGGACCCAGTACTTC. Encoded protein: CSAEGGVPGTQYF.